A single sample gave rise to the 15 T cell receptor beta chains below, sequenced in a study of regulatory T cells in long-lasting Graves disease. The time point is: newly diagnosed GD, antithyroid drugs for less than 3 months. PBMC-extracted RNA yielded the TCR library. Arm-PCR with iRepertoire HTBI primers amplified the CDR3 regions for these TCR beta libraries. TCRdb reprocessed the multiplex PCR reads via MiXCR and lists one record per CDR3 protein. The sample includes hundreds of thousands of distinct CDR3 sequences, around 15% of them seen just once. The sample also formed part of further work on T cells in Graves' hyperthyroidism and ophthalmopathy.

The source was peripheral blood mononuclear cells (PBMCs), collected at new diagnosis, from a patient treated with antithyroid drugs. The source of these receptors is a woman aged 35 to 60 with Graves disease.

This clonotype was found a few times. The V and J genes are TRBV2 and TRBJ2-2, with 8 bases that match TRBD1. Germline V CDR1 and CDR2: SNHLY, FYNNEI. This CDR3 has 13 amino acids. Trimming cost V 5 bases and J 5 bases; bases outside gene matches: 1. This CDR3 reads CASSNRGTGELFF. The CDR3 DNA sequence: TGTGCCAGCAGTAACAGGGGGACCGGGGAGCTGTTTTTT.

This clonotype was recorded many times. The V and J genes are TRBV2 and TRBJ2-2, with TRBD1 as a possible D gene (5 bases). V lost 3 bases and J lost 4, with 9 bases in between. The germline CDR1 and CDR2 sequences are SNHLY and FYNNEI. This CDR3 is built from 14 residues. The CDR3 sequence: CASSDAGSTGELFF. The CDR3 region has the DNA TGTGCCAGCAGTGACGCAGGGTCCACCGGGGAGCTGTTTTTT.

The chain combines TRBV4-1 with TRBJ2-3; a weak D match, TRBD2 (6 bases). The germline V and J ends were trimmed by 4 bases and 2 bases, with 19 bases remaining between them. This CDR3 region has 17 residues. CDR1 is MGHRA, CDR2 YSYEKL, per germline. CDR3 loop: CASSPRRWGGTTDTQYF. CDR3 DNA: TGCGCCAGCAGCCCCAGAAGGTGGGGCGGGACCACAGATACGCAGTATTTT.

This chain links TRBV6-1 with TRBJ2-4, with D maybe TRBD1 (5 bases). Germline V CDR1 and CDR2: MNHNS, SASEGT. This CDR3 is built from 16 residues. Trimming cost V 9 bases and J 3 bases, with 21 bases left between them. The CDR3 is CARTWTYIKGKNIQYF. The CDR3 bases are TGTGCCAGAACCTGGACATACATTAAAGGCAAAAACATTCAGTACTTC.

This clonotype was counted a few times. This chain joins TRBV19 and TRBJ2-1; D is perhaps TRBD1 (5 bases). The germline CDR1 and CDR2 sequences are LNHDA and SQIVND (reference sequence). Trimming left V 4 bases short and J 0 bases short, with 10 bases between. The CDR3 covers 15 residues. The CDR3 nucleotides are TGTGCCAGTAGTACGCAGGGAAGCTCCTACAATGAGCAGTTCTTC. Amino acids: CASSTQGSSYNEQFF.

A few counts support this clonotype. The J gene is TRBJ2-5, the V gene TRBV5-4; D might be TRBD1 (6 bases). CDR1 and CDR2 from the germline V gene are SGHNT and YYREEE (reference sequence). V was cut by 3 bases and J by 7 bases, with 16 bases left in between. CDR3 size: 14 residues. The CDR3 here is CASSSEVEGVTQYF. The CDR3 nucleotides are TGTGCCAGCAGCTCGGAGGTAGAGGGGGTGACCCAGTACTTC.

The table lists this clonotype with many counts. The chain combines TRBV6-5 with TRBJ2-5; no definite D call. Between the trimmed V and J ends, which lost 2 bases and 3 bases, there was a span of 10 bases. CDR3 length: 14 residues. Germline CDR1 is MNHEY and CDR2 is SVGAGI. The CDR3 DNA is TGTGCCAGCAGTTACGAGTTCCGGAAAGAGACCCAGTACTTC. It yields the protein CASSYEFRKETQYF.

The gene calls are TRBV14 and TRBJ2-7, with D unresolved. V was shortened by 1 base and J by 7 bases, with 8 bases between the two germline ends. Looked up from germline, CDR1 is SGHDN and CDR2 is FVKESK. The CDR3 spans 12 residues. The CDR3 DNA follows: TGTGCCAGCAGCCAAGCACCGCGGGAGCAGTACTTC. This translates into CASSQAPREQYF.

V usage is TRBV9 and J usage is TRBJ1-1; no firm D call. The V end was cut by 4 bases, the J end by 8 bases, with 15 bases between. The CDR3 consists of 13 residues. The germline V gene encodes CDR1 SGDLS and CDR2 YYNGEE. CDR3 DNA sequence: TGTGCCAGCAGCTTCAAGGACGGACTAGAAGCTTTCTTT. It yields the protein CASSFKDGLEAFF. Full variable domain (missing parts from reference TRBV9 and TRBJ1-1): DSGVTQTPKHLITATGQRVTLRCSPRSGDLSVYWYQQSLDQGLQFLIQYYNGEERAKGNILERFSAQQFPDLHSELNLSSLELGDSALYFCASSFKDGLEAFFGQGTRLTVV.

This clonotype was seen ten or more times. The gene calls are TRBV6-9 and TRBJ1-1; 9 nucleotides line up with TRBD1. This CDR3 spans 15 amino acids. Germline V gene lookup returns CDR1 MNHGY and CDR2 SVAAGI. With V trimmed by 4 bases and J by 0 bases, 3 bases remained unmatched. The CDR3 coding sequence is TGTGCCAGCAGTTCCGGACAGGGGTTGAACACTGAAGCTTTCTTT. It encodes CASSSGQGLNTEAFF.

The chain carries TRBV5-1 and TRBJ1-4; the D gene is possibly TRBD1 (5 bases). Germline loops: CDR1 SGHRS, CDR2 YFSETQ. The CDR3 length is 14 residues. The germline V and J ends were trimmed by 0 bases and 5 bases, with 8 bases remaining between them. The CDR3 here is CASSLEPGNEKLFF. For the CDR3, the DNA is TGCGCCAGCAGCTTGGAACCAGGGAATGAAAAACTGTTTTTT.

This clonotype came up a few times. J is TRBJ2-2 and V is TRBV3-1; no definite D call. The CDR3 runs 13 residues. Germline assignment: CDR1 LGHDT and CDR2 YNNKEL (reference sequence). Trimming removed 4 bases at V and 2 bases at J, with 5 bases between. The CDR3 DNA is TGTGCCAGCAGCCCCCATAACACCGGGGAGCTGTTTTTT. As protein: CASSPHNTGELFF.

This clonotype was counted at least ten times. This chain connects TRBV20-1 to TRBJ1-1; D not resolved. This CDR3 is 14 amino acids long. The germline V gene has CDR1 DFQATT and CDR2 SNEGSKA (reference sequence). Deletions cut 3 bases from V and 0 bases from J, with 11 bases between. The CDR3 sequence is CSARNDRMNTEAFF. For the CDR3, the DNA is TGCAGTGCTAGGAATGACCGCATGAACACTGAAGCTTTCTTT.

A few counts support this clonotype. Given a much more abundant clone one base away, this may be a read error. The J gene is TRBJ2-1, the V gene TRBV3-1; 11 bases are shared with TRBD2. The germline V gene encodes CDR1 LGHDT and CDR2 YNNKEL (reference sequence). V lost 2 bases to trimming and J lost 7 bases; unmatched junction nucleotides: 10. The length of the CDR3 is 17 residues. In DNA form, the CDR3 reads TGTGCCAGCAGCCAAACGTGGTCTAGCGGGGGGAGGAATGAGCAGTTCTTC. This codes for CASSQTWSSGGRNEQFF.

In DNA form, the CDR3 reads TGTGCTAGTGGTCAAGGGCTAGGGGGGGATCAGCCCCAGCATTTT. This sequence encodes CASGQGLGGDQPQHF. The chain combines TRBV12-5 with TRBJ1-5, with TRBD1 as a possible D gene (6 bases). Germline CDR1 reads LGHNT; CDR2 reads FRNRAP. This CDR3 has 15 amino acids. The ends were cut back, 5 bases at V and 5 bases at J, with 16 bases in the middle.